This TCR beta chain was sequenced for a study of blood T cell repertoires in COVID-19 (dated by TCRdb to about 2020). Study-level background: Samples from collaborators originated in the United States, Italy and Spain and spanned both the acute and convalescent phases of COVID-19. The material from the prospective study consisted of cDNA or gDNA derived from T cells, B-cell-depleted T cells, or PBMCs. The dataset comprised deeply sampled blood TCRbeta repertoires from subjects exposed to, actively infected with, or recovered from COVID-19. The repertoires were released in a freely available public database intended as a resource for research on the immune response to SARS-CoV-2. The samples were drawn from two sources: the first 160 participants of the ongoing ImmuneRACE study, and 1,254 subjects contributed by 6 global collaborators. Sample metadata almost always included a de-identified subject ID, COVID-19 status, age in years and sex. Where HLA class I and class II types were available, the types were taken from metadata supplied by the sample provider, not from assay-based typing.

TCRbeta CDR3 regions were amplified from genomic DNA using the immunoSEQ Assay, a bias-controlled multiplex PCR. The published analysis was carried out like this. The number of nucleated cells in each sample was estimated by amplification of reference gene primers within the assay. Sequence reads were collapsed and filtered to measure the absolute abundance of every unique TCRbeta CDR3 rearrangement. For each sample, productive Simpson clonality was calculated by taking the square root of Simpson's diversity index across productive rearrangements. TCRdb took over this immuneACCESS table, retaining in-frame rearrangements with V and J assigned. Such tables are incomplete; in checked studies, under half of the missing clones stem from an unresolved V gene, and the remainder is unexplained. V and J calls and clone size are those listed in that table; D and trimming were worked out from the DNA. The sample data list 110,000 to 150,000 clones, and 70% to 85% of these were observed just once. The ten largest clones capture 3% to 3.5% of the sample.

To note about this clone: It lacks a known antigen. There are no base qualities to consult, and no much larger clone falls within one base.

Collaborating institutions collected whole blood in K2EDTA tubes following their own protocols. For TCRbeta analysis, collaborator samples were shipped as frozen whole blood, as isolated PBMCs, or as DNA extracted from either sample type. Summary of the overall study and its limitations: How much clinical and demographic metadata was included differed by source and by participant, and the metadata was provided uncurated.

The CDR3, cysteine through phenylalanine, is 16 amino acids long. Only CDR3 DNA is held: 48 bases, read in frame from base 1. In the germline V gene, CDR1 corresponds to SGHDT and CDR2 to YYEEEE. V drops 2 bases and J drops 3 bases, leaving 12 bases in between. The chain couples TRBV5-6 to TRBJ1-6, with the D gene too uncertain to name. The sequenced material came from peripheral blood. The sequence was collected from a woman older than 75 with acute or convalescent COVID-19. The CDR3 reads CASSFSGVHYNSPLHF. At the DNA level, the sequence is TGTGCCAGCAGCTTTTCCGGGGTCCACTATAATTCACCCCTCCACTTT.